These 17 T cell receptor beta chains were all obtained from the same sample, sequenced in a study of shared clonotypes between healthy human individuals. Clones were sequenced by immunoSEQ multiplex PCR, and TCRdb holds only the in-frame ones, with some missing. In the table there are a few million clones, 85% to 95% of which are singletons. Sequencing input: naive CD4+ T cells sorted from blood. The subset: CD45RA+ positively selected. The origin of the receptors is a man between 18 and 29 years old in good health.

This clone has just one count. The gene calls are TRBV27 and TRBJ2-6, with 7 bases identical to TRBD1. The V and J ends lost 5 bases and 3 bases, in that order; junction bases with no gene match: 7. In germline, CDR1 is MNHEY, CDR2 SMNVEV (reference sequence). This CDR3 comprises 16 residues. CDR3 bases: TGTGCCAGCAGTCCCGAGACAGGGAGTGGGGCCAACGTCCTGACTTTC. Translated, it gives CASSPETGSGANVLTF.

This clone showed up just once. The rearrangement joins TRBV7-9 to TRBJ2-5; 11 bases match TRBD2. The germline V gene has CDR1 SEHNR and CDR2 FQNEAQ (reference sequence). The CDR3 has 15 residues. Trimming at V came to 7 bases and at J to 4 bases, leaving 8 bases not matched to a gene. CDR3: CASTLSGGAGETQYF. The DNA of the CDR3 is TGTGCCAGCACCCTTAGCGGGGGGGCCGGAGAGACCCAGTACTTC.

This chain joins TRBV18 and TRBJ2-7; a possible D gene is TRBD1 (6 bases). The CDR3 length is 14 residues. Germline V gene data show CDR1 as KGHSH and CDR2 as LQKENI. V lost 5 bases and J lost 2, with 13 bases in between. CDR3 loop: CASSSETGTYEQYF. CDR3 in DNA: TGTGCCAGCTCATCCGAGACAGGAACCTACGAGCAGTACTTC.

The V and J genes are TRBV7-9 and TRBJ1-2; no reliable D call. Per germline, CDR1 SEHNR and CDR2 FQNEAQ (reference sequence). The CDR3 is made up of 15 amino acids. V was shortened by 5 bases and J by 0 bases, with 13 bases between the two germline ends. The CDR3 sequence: CASSPAGASNYGYTF. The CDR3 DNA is TGTGCCAGCAGCCCCGCCGGCGCCTCTAACTATGGCTACACCTTC.

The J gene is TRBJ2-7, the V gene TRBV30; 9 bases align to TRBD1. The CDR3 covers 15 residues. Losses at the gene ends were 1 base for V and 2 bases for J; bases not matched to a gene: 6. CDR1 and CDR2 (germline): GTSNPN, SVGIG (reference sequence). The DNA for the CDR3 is TGTGCCTGGAGTGACAGGGGGCTGCCCCCCTACGAGCAGTACTTC. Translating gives CAWSDRGLPPYEQYF.

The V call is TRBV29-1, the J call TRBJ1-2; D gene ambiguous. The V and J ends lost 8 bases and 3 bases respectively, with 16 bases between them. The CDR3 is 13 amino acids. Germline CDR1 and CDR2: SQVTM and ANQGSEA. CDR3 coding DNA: TGCAGCACTCCGGGGTACAACGACTATGGCTACACCTTC. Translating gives CSTPGYNDYGYTF.

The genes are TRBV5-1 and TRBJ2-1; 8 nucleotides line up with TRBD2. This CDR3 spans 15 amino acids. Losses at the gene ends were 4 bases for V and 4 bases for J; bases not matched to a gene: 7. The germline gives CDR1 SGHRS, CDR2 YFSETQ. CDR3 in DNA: TGCGCCAGCAGCGGTAGCGGGAACCTATACAATGAGCAGTTCTTC. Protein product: CASSGSGNLYNEQFF.

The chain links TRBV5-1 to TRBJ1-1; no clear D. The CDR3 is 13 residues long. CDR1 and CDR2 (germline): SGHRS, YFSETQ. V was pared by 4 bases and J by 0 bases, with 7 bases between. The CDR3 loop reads CASSTNMNTEAFF. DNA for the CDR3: TGCGCCAGCAGCACGAACATGAACACTGAAGCTTTCTTT. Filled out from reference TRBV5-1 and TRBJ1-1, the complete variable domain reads KAGVTQTPRYLIKTRGQQVTLSCSPISGHRSVSWYQQTPGQGLQFLFEYFSETQRNKGNFPGRFSGRQFSNSRSEMNVSTLELGDSALYLCASSTNMNTEAFFGQGTRLTVV.

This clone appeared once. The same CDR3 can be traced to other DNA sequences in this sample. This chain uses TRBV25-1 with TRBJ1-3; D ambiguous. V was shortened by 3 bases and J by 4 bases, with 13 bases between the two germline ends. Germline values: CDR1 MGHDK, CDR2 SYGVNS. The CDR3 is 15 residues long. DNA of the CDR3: TGTGCCAGCAGTGAGCCCGGTCTCGGGGGAAACACCATATATTTT. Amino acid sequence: CASSEPGLGGNTIYF.

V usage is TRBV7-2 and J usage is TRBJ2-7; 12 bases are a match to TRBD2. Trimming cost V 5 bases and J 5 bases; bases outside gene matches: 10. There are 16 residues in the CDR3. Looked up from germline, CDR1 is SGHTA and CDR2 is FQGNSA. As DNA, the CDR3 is TGTGCCAGCAGCCGTGCCCCTAGCGGGGGGGCTAACGAGCAGTACTTC. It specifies CASSRAPSGGANEQYF.

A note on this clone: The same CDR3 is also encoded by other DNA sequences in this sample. The CDR3 protein is CASSLSGGSYEQYF. CDR3 nucleotides: TGTGCCAGCAGCTTGTCGGGGGGATCCTACGAGCAGTACTTC. The chain is built from TRBV11-2 and TRBJ2-7; 7 positions agree with TRBD2. V lost 3 bases and J lost 1; bases outside the gene matches: 3. This CDR3 has 14 amino acids. Per the germline V gene, CDR1 is SGHAT and CDR2 is FQNNGV.

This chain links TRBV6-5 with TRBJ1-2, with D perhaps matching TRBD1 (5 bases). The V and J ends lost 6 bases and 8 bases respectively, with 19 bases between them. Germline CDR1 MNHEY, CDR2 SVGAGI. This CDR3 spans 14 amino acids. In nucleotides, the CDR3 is TGTGCCAGCAGCTTTAATCAGGTCCGGGGGGGCTACACCTTC. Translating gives CASSFNQVRGGYTF.

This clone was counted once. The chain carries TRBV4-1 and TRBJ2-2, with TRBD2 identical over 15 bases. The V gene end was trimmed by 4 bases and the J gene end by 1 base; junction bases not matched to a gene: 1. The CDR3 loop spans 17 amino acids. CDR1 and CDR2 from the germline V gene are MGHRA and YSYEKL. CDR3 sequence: CASSRTSGGVNTGELFF. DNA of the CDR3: TGCGCCAGCAGCCGGACTAGCGGGGGGGTGAACACCGGGGAGCTGTTTTTT.

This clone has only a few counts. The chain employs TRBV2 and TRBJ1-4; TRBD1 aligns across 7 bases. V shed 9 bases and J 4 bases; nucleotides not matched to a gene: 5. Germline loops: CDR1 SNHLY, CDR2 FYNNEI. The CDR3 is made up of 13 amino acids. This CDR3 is CASSTGFNEKLFF. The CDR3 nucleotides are TGTGCCAGTTCGACAGGGTTTAATGAAAAACTGTTTTTT.

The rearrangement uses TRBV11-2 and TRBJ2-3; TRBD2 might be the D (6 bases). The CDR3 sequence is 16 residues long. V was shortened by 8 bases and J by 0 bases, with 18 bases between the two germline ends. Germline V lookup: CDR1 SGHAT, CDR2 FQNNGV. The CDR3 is CASPPASATSTDTQYF. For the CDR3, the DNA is TGTGCCAGCCCCCCGGCTAGCGCGACCAGCACAGATACGCAGTATTTT.

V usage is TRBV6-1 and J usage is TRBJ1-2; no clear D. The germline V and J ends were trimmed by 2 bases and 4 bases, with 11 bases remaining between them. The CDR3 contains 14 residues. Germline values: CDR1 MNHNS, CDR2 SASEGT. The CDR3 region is CASSEIRGSYGYTF. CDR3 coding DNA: TGTGCCAGCAGTGAAATACGGGGATCCTATGGCTACACCTTC.

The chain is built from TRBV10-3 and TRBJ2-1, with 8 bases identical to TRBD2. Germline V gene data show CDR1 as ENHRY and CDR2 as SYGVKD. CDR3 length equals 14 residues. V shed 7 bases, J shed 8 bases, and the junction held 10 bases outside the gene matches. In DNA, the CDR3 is TGTGCCATCAATGGCGGGGGGACGCTTTATGAGCAGTTCTTC. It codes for CAINGGGTLYEQFF.